This entry features one T cell receptor (beta chain) sequence. Its target antigen remains unknown. One base away there is no much larger clone; base qualities are not given. The V end loses 3 bases and the J end loses 4 bases, and a stretch of 12 bases separates them. Looking up the germline V gene (reference sequence) yields CDR1 MNHEY and CDR2 SMNVEV. The CDR3 covers 15 residues, taking in both the cysteine and the phenylalanine. The DNA shown is the 45-base CDR3, in frame from base 1. The record originates from a study of shared clonotypes between healthy human individuals (dated by TCRdb to the early 2020s). Some background on the complete study: Three men and two women, aged 18 to 49 years, made up the cohort. For each donor, CD4 naive and CD4 memory were each run on three plates, CD8 naive on two plates, and CD8 memory on one plate. To estimate repertoire size and how much clonotypes are shared between individuals, the study performed deep sequencing of blood TCR repertoires from a handful of healthy adults. To increase sequencing depth and limit assay-specific biases, TCR repertoire library preparation and sequencing were carried out by different laboratories using diverse techniques. Between about 0.8 and 9.5 billion PBMCs per donor were obtained by leukapheresis.

The donors were healthy, HIV-negative adults with no recently reported acute infections or vaccinations. All donors were Caucasian adults living in Nashville, Tennessee, USA. CD4+ T cells were enriched by magnetic negative selection; naive cells were then positively selected on CD45RA, and the negative fraction formed the memory subset. Blood was collected by leukapheresis, and PBMCs were isolated by Ficoll-Histopaque density gradient centrifugation and then cryopreserved in liquid nitrogen vapor phase. Analytical flow cytometry was used to check the purity and quantity of every magnetically sorted T cell population. Genomic DNA was isolated from every sorted fraction and measured by UV absorbance on a Nanodrop 2000c. Results and caveats for the whole study, not just this receptor: Across a few donors, roughly 5.1% of naive CD4, approximately 3.5% of naive CD8, around 2.5% of memory CD4, and about 0.4% of memory CD8 clonotypes were shared. Sampling was restricted to blood, and TCR repertoires in tissues likely differ from the TCR repertoires found in blood. Pairwise subsampling indicated that sequencing depth was expected to affect the degree of clonotype sharing among donors. Compared with non-shared clonotypes, clonotypes shared by all four sorted-subset donors had higher generation probabilities. Naive subsets generally had larger estimated clonotype richness than memory subsets. Incomplete sequencing was indicated by rarefaction of sorted-subset datasets, despite the large sequencing depth. The small number of donors limited the genetic and exposure-history diversity represented.

TCR CDR3 regions were amplified from genomic DNA by multiplex PCR using the deep immunoSEQ assay. Genomic DNA extracted from each cell subset was distributed evenly over all wells of several immunoSEQ 96-well plates, and each plate served as one replicate. For sorted subsets, 150 to 250 ng of genomic DNA, equivalent to 30,000 or so T cell genomes, went into each replicate PCR. Purified libraries were measured with a Qubit 3.0 fluorometer, size-checked on a Bioanalyzer 2100, and measured again with the KAPA Library Quantification kit. Every immunoSEQ 96-well plate was sequenced on a dedicated single-read 150-cycle Illumina NextSeq 550 flow cell. In the source study's methods: Because the immunoSEQ output included only junctional sequences and no quality scores, the filtering could not be the same as the filtering used for full-length reads. Sequences were annotated with PyIR, a Python wrapper for IgBLAST v1.9, using IMGT germline references to assign V/J genes and CDR3. Reads with weak V/J assignments (E-value above 1e-6), missing CDR3, stop codons, out-of-frame junctions, or ambiguous translated residues were removed. V3J clonotypes were defined as sequences sharing an identical inferred V gene, J gene, and CDR3 amino acid sequence. Percentage overlap between repertoires was computed as shared unique clonotypes divided by the size of the smaller repertoire. Three approaches were used to assess repertoire richness: RTK rarefaction, the Chao1 estimator, and Recon v2.1 estimates of unobserved clonotypes. Generation probabilities were computed with OLGA for all TCRbeta clonotypes obtained by the gDNA method from several donors. TCRdb carries this immuneACCESS record with in-frame sequences only. Its versions omit some clonotypes, under half of them owing to an unresolved V gene in the studies checked, with the rest unexplained. V, J and clone size were drawn from that table, and D and trimming were deduced from the DNA. Present in this sample are millions of clones, just over 90% of which were seen just once. Approximately 0.4% of the sample is in the top ten clones.

Sequencing used naive CD4+ T cells from PBMCs. The cell subset or site label, read with the paper, signifies: CD45RA+ positively selected. The clonotype comes from a man aged 18 to 29 in good health. Some clones in this sample may be carry-over from other donors' samples. The receptor chain draws on TRBV27 and TRBJ2-2, with TRBD2 perhaps the D gene, on 6 matching bases. The DNA is TGTGCCAGCAGTTTTCGGGGGAGTATCACCGGGGAGCTGTTTTTT. Translated, this gives CASSFRGSITGELFF.